These 5 T cell receptor beta chains were sequenced from one sample in a study of T-cell reconstitution after alpha-beta-depleted transplantation in children (dated by TCRdb to 2016 to 2017). Library preparation employed PCR. TCRdb names Illumina HiSeq 2500 as the instrument used. Molecular barcoding was employed in the preparation of TCR libraries, with unique molecular identifiers being used to normalize TCRbeta repertoire quantification. Using fastp at Q25 and MiXCR, TCRdb reprocessed the public reads and kept productive beta chains. Identical CDR3 protein sequences are pooled into one entry, listed with their most common genes and DNA. For this sample there are approximately 520,000 distinct CDR3 sequences; approximately 10% appear just once. 13% to 15% of the sample is in the top ten clones. What this sample's treatment or condition label stands for: allogeneic hematopoietic cell transplantation with graft depleted of TCRalphabeta T cells and CD19 B cells.

Sequencing was performed on PBMCs, mostly from graft donor cells, taken 180 days after TCRalphabeta/CD19-depleted stem cell transplant. Source of these receptors: a female patient aged 2 to 10 who had a stem cell transplant for aplastic anemia, so the T cells may come from the graft donor.

This clonotype was seen more than once but under ten times. This chain links TRBV11-2 with TRBJ1-5, with a possible D match to TRBD1 (5 bases). Germline CDR1 SGHAT, CDR2 FQNNGV. Trimming removed 5 bases from V and 0 bases from J, with 11 bases in between. The CDR3 is 15 amino acids. The CDR3: CASSPGGYSNQPQHF. The CDR3 DNA sequence: TGTGCCAGCAGCCCTGGGGGTTATAGCAATCAGCCCCAGCATTTT.

CDR3 amino acids: CASSLGQPGAETQYF. CDR3 DNA: TGTGCCAGCAGCTTAGGGCAGCCGGGGGCAGAGACCCAGTACTTC. The chain recombines TRBV7-9 with TRBJ2-5; tentatively, D is TRBD1 or TRBD2 (6 bases each). The CDR3 totals 15 residues. Trimming removed 1 base at V and 4 bases at J, with 13 bases between. CDR1 and CDR2 from the germline V gene are SEHNR and FQNEAQ (reference sequence).

J is TRBJ2-5 and V is TRBV7-2; no clear D. This CDR3 is 14 amino acids long. The V end lost 5 bases, the J end lost 2 bases, and 12 bases lay between the germline ends. Germline CDR1 reads SGHTA; CDR2 reads FQGNSA. The CDR3 protein is CASSPQTGQETQYF. The CDR3 DNA reads TGTGCCAGCAGCCCCCAAACCGGGCAAGAGACCCAGTACTTC. The variable domain in full, completed from reference TRBV7-2 and TRBJ2-5, reads GAGVSQSPSNKVTEKGKDVELRCDPISGHTALYWYRQSLGQGLEFLIYFQGNSAPDKSGLPSDRFSAERTGGSVSTLTIQRTQQEDSAVYLCASSPQTGQETQYFGPGTRLLVL.

This clonotype occurred a few times. This sequence joins TRBV11-1 and TRBJ2-3; D is unclear. This CDR3 has 12 amino acids. The germline V gene has CDR1 SGHAT and CDR2 FQDESV (reference sequence). Trimming took off 5 bases at V and 6 bases at J, with 9 bases between the two ends. CDR3: CASSAAHDTQYF. CDR3 nucleotide sequence: TGTGCCAGCAGCGCGGCCCACGATACGCAGTATTTT.

The rearrangement links TRBV15 to TRBJ1-5; D not certain. V was clipped by 0 bases and J by 7 bases, with 7 bases between them. CDR3 length equals 13 residues. Looked up from germline, CDR1 is LNHNV and CDR2 is YYDKDF (reference sequence). The CDR3: CATSRDNRQPQHF. CDR3 sequence (DNA): TGTGCCACCAGCAGAGATAATAGACAGCCCCAGCATTTT.